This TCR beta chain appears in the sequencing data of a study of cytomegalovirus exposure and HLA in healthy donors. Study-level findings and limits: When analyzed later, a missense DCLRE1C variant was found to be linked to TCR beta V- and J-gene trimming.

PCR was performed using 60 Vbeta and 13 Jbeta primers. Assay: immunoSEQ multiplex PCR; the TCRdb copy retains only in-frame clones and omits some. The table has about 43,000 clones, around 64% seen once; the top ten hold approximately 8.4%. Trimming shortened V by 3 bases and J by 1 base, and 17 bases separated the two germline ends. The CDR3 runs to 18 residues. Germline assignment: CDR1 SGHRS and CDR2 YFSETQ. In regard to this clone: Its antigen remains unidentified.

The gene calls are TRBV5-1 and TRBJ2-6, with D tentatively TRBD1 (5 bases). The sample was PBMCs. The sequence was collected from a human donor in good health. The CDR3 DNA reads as TGCGCCAGCAGCTCGCAAGGTGTTACAGGATCTGGGGCCAACGTCCTGACTTTC. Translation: CASSSQGVTGSGANVLTF.